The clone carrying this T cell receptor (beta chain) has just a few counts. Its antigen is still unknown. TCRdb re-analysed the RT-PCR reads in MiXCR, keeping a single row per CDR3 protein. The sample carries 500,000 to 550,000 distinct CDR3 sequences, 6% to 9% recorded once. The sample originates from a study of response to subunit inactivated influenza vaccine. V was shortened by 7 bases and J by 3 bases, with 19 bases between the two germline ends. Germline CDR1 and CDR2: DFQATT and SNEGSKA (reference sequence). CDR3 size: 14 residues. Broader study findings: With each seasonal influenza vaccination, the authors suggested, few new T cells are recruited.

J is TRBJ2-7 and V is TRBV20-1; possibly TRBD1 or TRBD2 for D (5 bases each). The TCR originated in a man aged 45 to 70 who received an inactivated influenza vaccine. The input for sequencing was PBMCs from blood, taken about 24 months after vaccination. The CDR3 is CSGSPGPNYYEQYF. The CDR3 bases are TGCAGTGGGTCACCGGGGCCAAATTACTACGAGCAGTACTTC.